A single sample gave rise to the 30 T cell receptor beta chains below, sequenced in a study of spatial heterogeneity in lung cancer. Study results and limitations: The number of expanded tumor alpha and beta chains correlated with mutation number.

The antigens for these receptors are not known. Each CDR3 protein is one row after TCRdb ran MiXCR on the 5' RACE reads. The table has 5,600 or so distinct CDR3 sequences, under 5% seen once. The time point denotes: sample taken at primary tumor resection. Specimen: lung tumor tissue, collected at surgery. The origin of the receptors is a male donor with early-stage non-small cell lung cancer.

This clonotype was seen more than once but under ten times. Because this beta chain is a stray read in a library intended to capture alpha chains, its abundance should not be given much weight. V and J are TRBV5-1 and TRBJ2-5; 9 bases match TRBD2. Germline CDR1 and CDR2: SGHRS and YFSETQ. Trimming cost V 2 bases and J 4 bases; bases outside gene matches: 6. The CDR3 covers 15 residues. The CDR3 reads CASSFSGSQGETQYF. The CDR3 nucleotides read TGCGCCAGCAGCTTTAGCGGGAGCCAGGGAGAGACCCAGTACTTC.

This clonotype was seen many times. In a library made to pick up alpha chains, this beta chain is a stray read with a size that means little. CDR3 bases: TGTGCCAGCAGCTTTCCCGGGACGCGAGGAAACACCATATATTTT. This sequence encodes CASSFPGTRGNTIYF. The rearrangement links TRBV5-5 to TRBJ1-3, with a possible D match to TRBD1 (5 bases). The germline V gene encodes CDR1 SGHKS and CDR2 YYEKEE (reference sequence). Trimming shortened V by 2 bases and J by 4 bases, and 13 bases separated the two germline ends. This CDR3 contains 15 residues.

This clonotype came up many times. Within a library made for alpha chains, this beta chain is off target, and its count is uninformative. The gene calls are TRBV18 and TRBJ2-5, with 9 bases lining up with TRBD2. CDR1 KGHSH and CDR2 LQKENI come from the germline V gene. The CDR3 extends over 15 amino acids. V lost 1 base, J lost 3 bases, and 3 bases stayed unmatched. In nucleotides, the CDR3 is TGTGCCAGCTCACCACAGTCTAGCGGGAAAGAGACCCAGTACTTC. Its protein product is CASSPQSSGKETQYF.

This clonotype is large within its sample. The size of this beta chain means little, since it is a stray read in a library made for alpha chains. CDR3 loop: CASSQDAAVYNEQFF. The CDR3 DNA reads TGCGCCAGCAGCCAAGATGCGGCAGTTTACAATGAGCAGTTCTTC. V gene TRBV4-3 combines with J gene TRBJ2-1; the D is unclear. This CDR3 is 15 amino acids long. CDR1 and CDR2 (germline): LGHNA, YSLEER. V gave up 0 bases and J gave up 4 bases, with 10 bases separating them.

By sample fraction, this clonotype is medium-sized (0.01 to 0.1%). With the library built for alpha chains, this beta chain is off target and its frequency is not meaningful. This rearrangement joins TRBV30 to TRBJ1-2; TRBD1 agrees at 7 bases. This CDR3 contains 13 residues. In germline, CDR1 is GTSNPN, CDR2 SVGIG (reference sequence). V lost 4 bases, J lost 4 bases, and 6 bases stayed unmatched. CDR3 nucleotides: TGTGCCTGGATTGACAGGGATGGCTATGGCTACACCTTC. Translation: CAWIDRDGYGYTF. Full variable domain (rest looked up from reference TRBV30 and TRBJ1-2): SQTIHQWPATLVQPVGSPLSLECTVEGTSNPNLYWYRQAAGRGLQLLFYSVGIGQISSEVPQNLSASRPQDRQFILSSKKLLLSDSGFYLCAWIDRDGYGYTFGSGTRLTVV.

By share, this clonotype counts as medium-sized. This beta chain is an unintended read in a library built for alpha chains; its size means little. The CDR3 nucleotides read TGTGCCAGCAGCCAAGATTGGGAGCAGCCCCAGCATTTT. Amino acids: CASSQDWEQPQHF. The chain carries TRBV14 and TRBJ1-5, with D hard to call. Per the germline V gene, CDR1 is SGHDN and CDR2 is FVKESK. The CDR3 length is 13 residues. Trimming took 0 bases from V and 7 from J, leaving 7 bases between them.

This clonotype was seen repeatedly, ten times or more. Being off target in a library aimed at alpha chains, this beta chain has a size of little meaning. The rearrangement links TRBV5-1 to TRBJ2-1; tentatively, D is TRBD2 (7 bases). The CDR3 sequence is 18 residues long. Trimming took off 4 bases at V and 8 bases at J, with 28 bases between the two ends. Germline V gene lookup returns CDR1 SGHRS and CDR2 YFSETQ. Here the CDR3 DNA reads TGCGCCAGCAGCCTCCTGTCTCTCAGCGGGACGAGGGGGGATGAGCAGTTCTTC. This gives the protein CASSLLSLSGTRGDEQFF.

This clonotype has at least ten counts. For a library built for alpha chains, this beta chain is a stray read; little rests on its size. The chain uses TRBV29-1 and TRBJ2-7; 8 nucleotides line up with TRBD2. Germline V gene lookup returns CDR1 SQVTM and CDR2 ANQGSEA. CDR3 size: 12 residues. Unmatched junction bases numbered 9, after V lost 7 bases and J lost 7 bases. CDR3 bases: TGCAGCGGTAAAGCGGGGGTTGGGGAGCAGTACTTC. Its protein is CSGKAGVGEQYF.

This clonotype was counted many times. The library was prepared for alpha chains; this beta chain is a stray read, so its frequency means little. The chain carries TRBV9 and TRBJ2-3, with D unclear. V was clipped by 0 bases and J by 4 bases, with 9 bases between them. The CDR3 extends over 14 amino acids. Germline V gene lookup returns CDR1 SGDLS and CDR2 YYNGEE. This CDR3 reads CASSVVIGADTQYF. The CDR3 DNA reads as TGTGCCAGCAGCGTAGTTATCGGTGCAGATACGCAGTATTTT.

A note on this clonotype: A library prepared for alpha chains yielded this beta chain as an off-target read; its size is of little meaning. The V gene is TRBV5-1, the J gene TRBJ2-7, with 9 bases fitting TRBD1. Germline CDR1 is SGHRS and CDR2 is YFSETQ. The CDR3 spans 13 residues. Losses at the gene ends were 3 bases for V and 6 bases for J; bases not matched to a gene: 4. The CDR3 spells CASSSGTGLEQYF. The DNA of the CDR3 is TGCGCCAGCAGCTCCGGGACAGGGCTCGAGCAGTACTTC.

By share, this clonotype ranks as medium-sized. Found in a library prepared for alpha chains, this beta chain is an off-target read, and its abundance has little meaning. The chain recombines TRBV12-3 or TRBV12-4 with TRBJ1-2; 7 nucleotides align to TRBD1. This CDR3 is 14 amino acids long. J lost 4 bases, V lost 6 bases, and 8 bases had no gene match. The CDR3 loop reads CASSLGTESYGYTF. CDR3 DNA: TGTGCCAGCAGCCTAGGGACAGAGAGCTATGGCTACACCTTC.

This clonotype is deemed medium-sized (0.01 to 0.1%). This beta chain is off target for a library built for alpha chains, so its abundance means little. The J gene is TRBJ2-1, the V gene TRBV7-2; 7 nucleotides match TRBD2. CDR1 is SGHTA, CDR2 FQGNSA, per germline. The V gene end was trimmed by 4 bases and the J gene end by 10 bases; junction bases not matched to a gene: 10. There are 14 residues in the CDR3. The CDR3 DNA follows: TGTGCCAGCAGCTCAAGCTGGGACTACCCCGAGCAGTTCTTC. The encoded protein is CASSSSWDYPEQFF.

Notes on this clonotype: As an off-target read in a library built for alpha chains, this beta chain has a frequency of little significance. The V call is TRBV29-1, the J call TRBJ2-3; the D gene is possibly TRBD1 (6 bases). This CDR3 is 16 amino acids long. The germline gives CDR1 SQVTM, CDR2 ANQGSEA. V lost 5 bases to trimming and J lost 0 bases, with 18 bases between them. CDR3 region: CSVKQQGRASTDTQYF. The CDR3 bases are TGCAGCGTTAAACAACAGGGAAGGGCTAGCACAGATACGCAGTATTTT.

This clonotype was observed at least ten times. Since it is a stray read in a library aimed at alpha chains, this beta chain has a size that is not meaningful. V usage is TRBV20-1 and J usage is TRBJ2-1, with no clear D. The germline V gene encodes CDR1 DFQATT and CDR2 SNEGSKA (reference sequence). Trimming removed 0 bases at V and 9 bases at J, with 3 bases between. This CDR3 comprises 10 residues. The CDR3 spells CSARDLEQFF. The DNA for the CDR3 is TGCAGTGCTAGAGACCTTGAGCAGTTCTTC.

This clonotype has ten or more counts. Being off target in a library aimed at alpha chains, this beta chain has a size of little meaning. CDR3 sequence: CASSATGGPFRPQHF. The CDR3 nucleotides read TGTGCCAGCAGCGCGACAGGGGGCCCGTTCCGGCCCCAGCATTTT. V is TRBV28 and J is TRBJ1-5; TRBD1 matches 10 bases. V gave up 6 bases and J gave up 9 bases; unmatched junction bases: 11. The germline gives CDR1 MDHEN, CDR2 SYDVKM. This CDR3 comprises 15 residues. Supplemented by reference TRBV28 and TRBJ1-5, the full variable domain reads DVKVTQSSRYLVKRTGEKVFLECVQDMDHENMFWYRQDPGLGLRLIYFSYDVKMKEKGDIPEGYSVSREKKERFSLILESASTNQTSMYLCASSATGGPFRPQHFGDGTRLSIL.

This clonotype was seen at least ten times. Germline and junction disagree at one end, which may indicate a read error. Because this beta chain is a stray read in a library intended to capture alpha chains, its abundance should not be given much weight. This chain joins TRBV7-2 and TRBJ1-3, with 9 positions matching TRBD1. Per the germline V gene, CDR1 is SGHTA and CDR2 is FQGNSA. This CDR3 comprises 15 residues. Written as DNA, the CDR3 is TGTGTCAGCAGCTGGGACAGGGTTACTGGAAACACCATATATTTT. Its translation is CVSSWDRVTGNTIYF.

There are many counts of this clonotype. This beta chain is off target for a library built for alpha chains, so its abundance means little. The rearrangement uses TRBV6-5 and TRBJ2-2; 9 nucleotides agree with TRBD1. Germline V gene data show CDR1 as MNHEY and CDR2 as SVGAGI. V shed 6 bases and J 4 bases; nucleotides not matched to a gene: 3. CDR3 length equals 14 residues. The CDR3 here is CASRVQGATGELFF. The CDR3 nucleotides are TGTGCCAGCAGGGTACAGGGGGCCACCGGGGAGCTGTTTTTT.

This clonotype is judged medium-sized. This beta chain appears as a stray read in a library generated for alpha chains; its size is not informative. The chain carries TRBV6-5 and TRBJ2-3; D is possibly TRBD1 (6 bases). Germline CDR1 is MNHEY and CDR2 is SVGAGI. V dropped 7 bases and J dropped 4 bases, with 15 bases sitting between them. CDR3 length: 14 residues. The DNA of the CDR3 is TGTGCCAGCAATAGGGGGAGATTATCAGATACGCAGTATTTT. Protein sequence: CASNRGRLSDTQYF.

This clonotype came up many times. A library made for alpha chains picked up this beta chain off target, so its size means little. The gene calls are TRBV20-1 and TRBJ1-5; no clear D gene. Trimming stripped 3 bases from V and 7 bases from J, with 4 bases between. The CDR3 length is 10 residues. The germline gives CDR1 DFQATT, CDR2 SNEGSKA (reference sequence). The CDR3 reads CSASGQPQHF. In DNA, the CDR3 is TGCAGTGCTAGCGGGCAGCCCCAGCATTTT.

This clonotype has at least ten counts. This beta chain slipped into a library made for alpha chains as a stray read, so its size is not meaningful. Here the CDR3 reads CASSFLQSGTGEQFF. CDR3 DNA: TGTGCCAGCAGCTTTTTACAGTCTGGAACGGGCGAGCAGTTCTTC. The chain employs TRBV7-8 and TRBJ2-1; no firm D call. With 3 bases removed from V and 10 bases from J, the gap between germline ends came to 19 bases. The CDR3 is 15 amino acids. Germline CDR1 SGHVS, CDR2 FQNEAQ. The complete variable domain, with remaining parts taken from reference TRBV7-8 and TRBJ2-1, reads GAGVSQSPRYKVAKRGQDVALRCDPISGHVSLFWYQQALGQGPEFLTYFQNEAQLDKSGLPSDRFFAERPEGSVSTLKIQRTQQEDSAVYLCASSFLQSGTGEQFFGPGTRLTVL.

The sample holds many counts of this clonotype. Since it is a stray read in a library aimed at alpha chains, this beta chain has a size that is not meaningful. CDR3 sequence reads: CASSFNSYEQYF. For the CDR3, the DNA is TGCGCCAGCAGCTTTAACAGCTACGAGCAGTACTTC. This chain uses TRBV5-1 with TRBJ2-7; D unresolved. V was cut by 2 bases and J by 3 bases, with 6 bases left in between. The CDR3 is made up of 12 amino acids. Germline V gene lookup returns CDR1 SGHRS and CDR2 YFSETQ.

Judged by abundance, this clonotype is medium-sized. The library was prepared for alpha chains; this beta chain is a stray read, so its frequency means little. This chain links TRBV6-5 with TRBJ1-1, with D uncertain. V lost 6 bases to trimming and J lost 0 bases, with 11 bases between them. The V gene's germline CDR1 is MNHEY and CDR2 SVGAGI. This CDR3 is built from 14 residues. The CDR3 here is CASRDGYMNTEAFF. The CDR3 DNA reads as TGTGCCAGCAGAGACGGTTACATGAACACTGAAGCTTTCTTT.

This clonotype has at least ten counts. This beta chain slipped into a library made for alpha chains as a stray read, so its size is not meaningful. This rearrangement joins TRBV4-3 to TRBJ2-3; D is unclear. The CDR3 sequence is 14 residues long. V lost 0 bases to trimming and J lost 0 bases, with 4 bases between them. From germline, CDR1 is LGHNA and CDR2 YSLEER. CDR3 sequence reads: CASSQDSSTDTQYF. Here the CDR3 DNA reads TGCGCCAGCAGCCAAGATTCCAGCACAGATACGCAGTATTTT.

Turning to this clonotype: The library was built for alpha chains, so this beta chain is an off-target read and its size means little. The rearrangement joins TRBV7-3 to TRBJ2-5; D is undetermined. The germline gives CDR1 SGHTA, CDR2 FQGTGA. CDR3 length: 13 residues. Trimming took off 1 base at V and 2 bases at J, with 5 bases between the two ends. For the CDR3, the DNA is TGTGCCAGCAGCTTAATTCCGCAAGAGACCCAGTACTTC. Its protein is CASSLIPQETQYF.

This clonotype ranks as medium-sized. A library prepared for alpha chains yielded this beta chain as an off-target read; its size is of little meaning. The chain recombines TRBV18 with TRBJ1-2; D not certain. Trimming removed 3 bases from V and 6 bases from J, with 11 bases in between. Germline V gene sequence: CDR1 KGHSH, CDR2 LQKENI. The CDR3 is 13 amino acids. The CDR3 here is CASSPAGSDGYTF. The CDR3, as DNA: TGTGCCAGCTCACCCGCAGGCTCGGATGGCTACACCTTC.

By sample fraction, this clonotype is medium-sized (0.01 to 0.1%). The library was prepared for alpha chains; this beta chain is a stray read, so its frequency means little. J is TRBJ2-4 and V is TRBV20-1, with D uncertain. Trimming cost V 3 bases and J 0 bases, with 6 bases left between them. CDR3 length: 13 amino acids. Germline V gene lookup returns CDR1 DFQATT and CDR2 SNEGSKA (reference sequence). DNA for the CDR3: TGCAGTGCTAGCCTACTAGCCAAAAACATTCAGTACTTC. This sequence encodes CSASLLAKNIQYF.

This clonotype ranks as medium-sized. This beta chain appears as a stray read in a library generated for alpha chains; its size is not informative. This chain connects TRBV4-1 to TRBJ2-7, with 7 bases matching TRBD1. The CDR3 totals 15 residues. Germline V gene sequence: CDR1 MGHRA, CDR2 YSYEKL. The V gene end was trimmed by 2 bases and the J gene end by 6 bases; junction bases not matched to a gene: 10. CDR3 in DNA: TGCGCCAGCAGCCAAACTTGGACGGGACAGCGCGAGCAGTACTTC. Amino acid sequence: CASSQTWTGQREQYF.

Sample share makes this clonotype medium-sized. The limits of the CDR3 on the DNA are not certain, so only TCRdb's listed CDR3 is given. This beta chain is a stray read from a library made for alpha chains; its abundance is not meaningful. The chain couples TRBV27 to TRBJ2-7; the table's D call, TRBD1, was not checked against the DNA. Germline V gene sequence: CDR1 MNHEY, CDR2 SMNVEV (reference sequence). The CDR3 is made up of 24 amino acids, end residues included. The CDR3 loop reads CASSLQTSLYFCASSLSGAYEQYF.

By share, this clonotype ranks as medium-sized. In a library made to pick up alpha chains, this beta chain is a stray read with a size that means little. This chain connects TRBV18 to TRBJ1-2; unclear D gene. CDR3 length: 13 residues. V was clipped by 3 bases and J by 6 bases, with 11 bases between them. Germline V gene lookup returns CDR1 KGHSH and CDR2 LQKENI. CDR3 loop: CASSPLSPDGYTF. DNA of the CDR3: TGTGCCAGCTCACCGTTGAGCCCGGATGGCTACACCTTC.

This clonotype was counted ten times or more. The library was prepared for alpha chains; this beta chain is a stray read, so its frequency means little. The DNA of the CDR3 is TGTGCCAGTATAGACAGGGGAGCCTACAATGAGCAGTTCTTC. Translation gives CASIDRGAYNEQFF. V is TRBV12-3 or TRBV12-4 and J is TRBJ2-1; 8 bases agree with TRBD1. V lost 9 bases to trimming and J lost 2 bases; unmatched junction nucleotides: 6. There are 14 residues in the CDR3.